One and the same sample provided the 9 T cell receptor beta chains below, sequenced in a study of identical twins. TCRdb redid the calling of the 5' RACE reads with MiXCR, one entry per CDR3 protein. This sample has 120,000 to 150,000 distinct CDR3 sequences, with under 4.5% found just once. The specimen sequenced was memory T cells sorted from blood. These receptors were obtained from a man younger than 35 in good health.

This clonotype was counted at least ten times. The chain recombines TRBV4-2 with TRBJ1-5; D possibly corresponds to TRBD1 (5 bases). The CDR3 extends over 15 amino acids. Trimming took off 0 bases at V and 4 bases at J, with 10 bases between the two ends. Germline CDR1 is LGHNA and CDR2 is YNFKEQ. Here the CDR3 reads CASSQEVEGNQPQHF. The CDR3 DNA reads TGTGCCAGCAGCCAAGAGGTGGAGGGGAATCAGCCCCAGCATTTT.

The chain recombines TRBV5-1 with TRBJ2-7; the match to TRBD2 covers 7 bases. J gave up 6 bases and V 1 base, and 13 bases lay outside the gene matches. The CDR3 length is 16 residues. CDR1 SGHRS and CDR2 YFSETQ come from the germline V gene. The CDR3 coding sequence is TGCGCCAGCAGCTTGCGGGTGGTGCGGGAGTGGAGCGAGCAGTACTTC. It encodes CASSLRVVREWSEQYF.

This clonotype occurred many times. The chain's CDR3 is CASANSGSSYNEQFF. Here the CDR3 DNA reads TGTGCCAGCGCTAACTCCGGAAGCTCCTACAATGAGCAGTTCTTC. The gene calls are TRBV6-1 and TRBJ2-1; D gene uncertain. Germline loops: CDR1 MNHNS, CDR2 SASEGT. CDR3 length equals 15 residues. Between the trimmed V and J ends, which lost 8 bases and 0 bases, there was a span of 14 bases.

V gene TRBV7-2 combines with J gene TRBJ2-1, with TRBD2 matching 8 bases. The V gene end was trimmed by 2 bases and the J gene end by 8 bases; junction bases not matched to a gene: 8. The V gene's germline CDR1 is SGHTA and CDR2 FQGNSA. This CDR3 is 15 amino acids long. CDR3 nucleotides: TGTGCCAGCAGCTTATCTAGCGGGCGTTTGGATGAGCAGTTCTTC. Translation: CASSLSSGRLDEQFF. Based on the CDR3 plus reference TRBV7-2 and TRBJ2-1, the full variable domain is GAGVSQSPSNKVTEKGKDVELRCDPISGHTALYWYRQSLGQGLEFLIYFQGNSAPDKSGLPSDRFSAERTGGSVSTLTIQRTQQEDSAVYLCASSLSSGRLDEQFFGPGTRLTVL.

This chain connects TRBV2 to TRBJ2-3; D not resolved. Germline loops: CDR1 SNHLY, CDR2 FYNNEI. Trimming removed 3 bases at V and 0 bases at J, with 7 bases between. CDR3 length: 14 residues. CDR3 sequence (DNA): TGTGCCAGCAGTGAGAATACCAGCACAGATACGCAGTATTTT. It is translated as CASSENTSTDTQYF.

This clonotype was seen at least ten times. The CDR3 coding sequence is TGTGCCAGCACCCAGGACAGGGCTAATGAAAAACTGTTTTTT. It yields the protein CASTQDRANEKLFF. The V and J genes are TRBV12-3 or TRBV12-4 and TRBJ1-4; the match to TRBD1 covers 8 bases. The CDR3 sequence is 14 residues long. Trimming removed 7 bases from V and 3 bases from J; junction bases left unmatched: 4.

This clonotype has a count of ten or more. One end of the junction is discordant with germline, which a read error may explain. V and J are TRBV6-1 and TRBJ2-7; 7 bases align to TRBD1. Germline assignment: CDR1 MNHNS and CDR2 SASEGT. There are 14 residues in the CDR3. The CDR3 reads CASIRGGTEYAQYF. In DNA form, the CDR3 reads TGTGCCAGCATTCGGGGTGGGACAGAGTACGCGCAGTACTTC.

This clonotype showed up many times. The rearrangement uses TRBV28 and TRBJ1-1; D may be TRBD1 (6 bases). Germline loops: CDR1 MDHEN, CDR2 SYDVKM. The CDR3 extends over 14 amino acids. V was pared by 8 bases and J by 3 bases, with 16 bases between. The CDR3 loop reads CASRIWGADTEAFF. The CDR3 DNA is TGTGCCAGCCGCATTTGGGGGGCGGACACTGAAGCTTTCTTT.

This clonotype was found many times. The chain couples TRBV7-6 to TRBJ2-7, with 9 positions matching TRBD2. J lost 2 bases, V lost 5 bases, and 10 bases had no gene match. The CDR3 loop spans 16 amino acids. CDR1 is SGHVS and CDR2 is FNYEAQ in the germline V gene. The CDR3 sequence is CASSPTPSGRPYEQYV. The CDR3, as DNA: TGTGCCAGCAGCCCAACCCCGAGCGGGAGGCCCTACGAGCAGTACGTC.